This TCR beta chain was captured in a study of sequential checkpoint blockade in melanoma. Measured with immunoSEQ multiplex PCR; TCRdb has only the in-frame clones, and not every one. The table includes 9,500 to 15,000 clones, over 65% detected once. The CDR3 runs to 15 residues. The germline CDR1 and CDR2 sequences are SGHKS and YYEKEE (reference sequence). The V segment lost 4 bases and the J segment 2 bases; nucleotides outside the gene matches: 9. Documented treatment: randomized to nivolumab then ipilimumab (arm A) or the reverse (arm B). DNA-damaging chemotherapy had not been given to any patient beforehand. Live CD3+CD8+ CD19− CD56− cells were sorted from PBMCs.

Specimen: CD8+ T cells sorted from blood (inferred from file names), collected from a patient given nivolumab and ipilimumab in sequence. The clonotype originates from a human donor with melanoma. The chain is built from TRBV5-5 and TRBJ2-7, with 7 positions matching TRBD1. The CDR3 nucleotides read TGTGCCAGCAGCACCGCCCCCGGGACAGCCTACGAGCAGTACTTC. Translation gives CASSTAPGTAYEQYF.